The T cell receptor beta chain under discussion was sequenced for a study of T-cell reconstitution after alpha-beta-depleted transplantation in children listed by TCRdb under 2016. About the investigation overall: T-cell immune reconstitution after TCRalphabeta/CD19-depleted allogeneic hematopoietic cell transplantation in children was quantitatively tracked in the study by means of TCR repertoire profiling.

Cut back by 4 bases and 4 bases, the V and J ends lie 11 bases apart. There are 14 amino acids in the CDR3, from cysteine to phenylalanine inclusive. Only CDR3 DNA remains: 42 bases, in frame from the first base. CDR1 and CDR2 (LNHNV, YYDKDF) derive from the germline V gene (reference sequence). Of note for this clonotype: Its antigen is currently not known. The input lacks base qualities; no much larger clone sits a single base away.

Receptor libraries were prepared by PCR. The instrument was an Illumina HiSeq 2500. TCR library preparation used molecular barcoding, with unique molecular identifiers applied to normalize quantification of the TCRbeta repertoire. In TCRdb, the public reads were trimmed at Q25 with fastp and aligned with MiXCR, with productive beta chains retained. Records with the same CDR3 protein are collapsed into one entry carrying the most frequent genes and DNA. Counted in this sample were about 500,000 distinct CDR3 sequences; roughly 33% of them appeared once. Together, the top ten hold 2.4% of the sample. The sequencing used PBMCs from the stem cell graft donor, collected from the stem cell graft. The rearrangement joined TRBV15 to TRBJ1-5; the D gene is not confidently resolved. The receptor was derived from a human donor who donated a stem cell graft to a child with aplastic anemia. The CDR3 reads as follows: CATSIFSANQPQHF. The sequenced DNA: TGTGCCACCAGCATCTTCTCCGCAAATCAGCCCCAGCATTTT.